This T cell receptor beta chain was sequenced for a study of shared clonotypes between healthy human individuals. Comment on this clone: The antigen remains unidentified.

Whole-study findings and limits: Larger estimated richness was generally seen in naive subsets than in memory subsets. Generation of non-shared clonotypes was less probable than generation of clonotypes shared by all four donors. Shared clonotypes: about 5.3% naive CD4, under 4% naive CD8, 2.3% memory CD4, approximately 0.41% memory CD8.

Germline-derived CDR1 and CDR2 are SNHLY and FYNNEI. The CDR3 loop spans 15 amino acids. V was shortened by 5 bases and J by 0 bases, with 11 bases between the two germline ends. TCRdb's table, derived via immunoSEQ multiplex PCR, lists solely in-frame clones and lacks some. The sample includes about 380,000 clones, 90% to 98% of them seen just once. CD8 memory comprised CD45RO+ plus CCR7-negative CD45RA+ TemRA cells. The TCR was taken from a young man in good health. The sequenced sample was memory CD8+ T cells sorted from blood. The subset denotes: CD45RO+ cells pooled with CCR7-negative TemRA cells. J is TRBJ1-3 and V is TRBV2; D is perhaps TRBD1 (5 bases). The CDR3 sequence: CASSQDSRSGNTIYF. The CDR3 coding sequence is TGTGCCAGCAGTCAAGACAGCCGCTCTGGAAACACCATATATTTT.